Listed below are T cell receptor beta chains from one sample, sequenced in a study of response to subunit inactivated influenza vaccine. TCRdb independently ran MiXCR on the RT-PCR reads; one entry per CDR3 protein. The sample carries some 570,000 distinct CDR3 sequences, about 10% recorded once. This same sample was also part of a study on T cells expressing NK-cell markers.

The starting material was PBMCs from blood, obtained on the day of vaccination. All receptors derive from a man aged 45-65 years who received an inactivated influenza vaccine. The CDR3 runs from the conserved cysteine through the conserved F or W. The order of the fields is V gene, J gene, D gene, clone size, CDR3 DNA, CDR3 protein. D genes are given only for firm matches. Clone size is not always given. Where it is, it says once, few, many or a class for expanded clones.

TRBV11-2	TRBJ2-3	TRBD2	many	TGTGCCAGCAGGACACAAACTAGCGGAGGATTTAGCACAGATACGCAGTATTTT	CASRTQTSGGFSTDTQYF
TRBV12-3/TRBV12-4	TRBJ2-1	TRBD1	NA	TGTGCCAGCCGAACTCCCGGGACAGACTCCTACAATGAGCAGTTCTTC	CASRTPGTDSYNEQFF
TRBV29-1	TRBJ2-7	NA	NA	TGCAGCGTTGAGCAGGGCTCCTACGAGCAGTACTTC	CSVEQGSYEQYF
TRBV20-1	TRBJ2-1	TRBD1	few	TGCAGTGCGGGACAGGGGTCTTTCTACAATGAGCAGTTCTTC	CSAGQGSFYNEQFF
TRBV15	TRBJ2-1	NA	few	TGTGCCACCAGCAGAGAACGACTAGTTTATGAGCAGTTCTTC	CATSRERLVYEQFF
TRBV14	TRBJ1-6	TRBD1	NA	TGTGCCAGCAGCCAAGAGACAGGGAATTCACCCCTCCACTTT	CASSQETGNSPLHF
TRBV20-1	TRBJ2-2	NA	NA	TGCAGTGCTAGACCCCCCAACACCGGGGAGCTGTTTTTT	CSARPPNTGELFF
TRBV6-5	TRBJ2-7	TRBD1	few	TGTGCCAGCAGTTACTCGACAGGGGGCATCGGCGAGCAGTACTTC	CASSYSTGGIGEQYF
TRBV14	TRBJ2-7	NA	few	TGTGCCAGCAGCCAAGAGACCGGGGCTAACGAGCAGTACTTC	CASSQETGANEQYF
TRBV18	TRBJ1-5	TRBD1	NA	TGTGCCAGCTCGGGACAGGGAGACAATCAGCCCCAGCATTTT	CASSGQGDNQPQHF
TRBV6-1	TRBJ2-7	TRBD2	many	TGTGCCAGCAGCCGTGGACTAGCGGGAAACCCCTACGAGCAGTACTTC	CASSRGLAGNPYEQYF
TRBV20-1	TRBJ1-5	TRBD1	few	TGCAGTGCTAGCAGAACCGGGACAGCTAGGAATCAGCCCCAGCATTTT	CSASRTGTARNQPQHF
TRBV29-1	TRBJ2-7	TRBD1	NA	TGCAGCGTTGGGACAGGGTACTACGAGCAGTACTTC	CSVGTGYYEQYF
TRBV4-1	TRBJ2-5	NA	NA	TGCGCCAGCAGCCAGGGGCGAATGGAGACCCAGTACTTC	CASSQGRMETQYF
TRBV12-3/TRBV12-4	TRBJ1-4	NA	few	TGTGCCAGCAGTTTAGCCCGGCTAGTGCGTGAAAAACTGTTTTTT	CASSLARLVREKLFF
TRBV11-2	TRBJ1-1	NA	NA	TGTGCCAGCAGCTTAGTTATGGGGCAGGTGAACACTGAAGCTTTCTTT	CASSLVMGQVNTEAFF